These T cell receptor beta chains were read from a single sample in a study of T cells in localized non-small cell lung cancer. Profiled with immunoSEQ multiplex PCR; TCRdb holds only in-frame clones, not every one. The repertoire has around 35,000 clones, around 90% of them found once; the top ten carry approximately 12%. This specimen was peripheral blood mononuclear cells, taken before any cancer treatment. Receptors originate from an older female donor with stage II lung adenocarcinoma. Both conserved end residues are trimmed from each CDR3. Fields, in order: clone size, V gene, CDR3 protein. Some rows mark clone size as missing; the rest say once, few, many or name a class of expanded clone.

few	TRBV5-1	ASSPSFASYEQY
NA	TRBV11-3	ASSGPTYEQY
NA	TRBV5-1	ASSSRRSSQAF
NA	TRBV10-1	ASSESGVREQF
NA	TRBV6-1	ASYRVGNTEAF
NA	TRBV5-4	AWGGPSSYEQY
NA	TRBV7-2	ASSLVGGDNSPLH
NA	TRBV7-4	ASSPAGDLSAKNIQY
NA	TRBV2	ASSEARQGAGNYGYT
once	TRBV28	ASTLGLNNEQF
NA	TRBV6-5	ASSSTYEQY
NA	TRBV6-1	ASTSVYEQY
NA	TRBV5-1	ASSLGVGQETQY
NA	TRBV6-6	ASSRDRKQPQH
NA	TRBV11-3	ASSSGQGVGNTGELF
few	TRBV11-2	ASEGSYEQY
NA	TRBV2	ASDNNEQF
NA	TRBV28	ASSFGSSYNSPLH
NA	TRBV6-5	ASSFSRTVQETQY
NA	TRBV5-1	ASRVVEQGDNEQF
NA	TRBV7-2	ASSLGPMNTEAF
NA	TRBV27	ASSLLYRGNFDGYT
NA	TRBV5-6	ASSLSSGEAF
NA	TRBV5-1	ASGLELSGGGNTQY
NA	TRBV5-6	ASSLGSTETQY
once	TRBV5-1	ASSLLDSSNQPQH
NA	TRBV7-2	ASSLQGLYEQY
NA	TRBV5-1	ASSLMTAQETQY
NA	TRBV27	ASSLGARTDTQY
NA	TRBV5-1	ASSLGGLAGGSTDTQY
NA	TRBV5-1	ASSLRSQTTRRAYEQY
once	TRBV2	ASRSPPNFGQY
NA	TRBV6-5	ASSYFSGANVLT
NA	TRBV30	AWSVGGASIEQF
NA	TRBV5-4	ASSLDPTGGMTTEAF
NA	TRBV28	ASSRDTGLSYYGYT
NA	TRBV6-4	ASSESPYNEQF
NA	TRBV7-3	ASSPDRKSQETQY
NA	TRBV28	ASSLPRLTLPNTDTQY
NA	TRBV7-9	ASSFGGTGAIY
once	TRBV4-2	ASSQDTGTSGSYNEQF
NA	TRBV15	ATSSSDRVETQY
NA	TRBV27	ASSLQGTGELF
NA	TRBV7-9	ASSPFDTYNEQF
NA	TRBV5-4	ASSLDRVNSPLH
NA	TRBV9	ASSTGLAGTTIDTQY
NA	TRBV11-2	ASSPSNTGELF
NA	TRBV5-5	ASRLNQPQH
once	TRBV28	ASRSSGTGQGYT
NA	TRBV5-1	ASKLGTDRGANYGYT
NA	TRBV6-6	ASSYRQGLNNEQF
NA	TRBV23-1	ASSQSGGPGNTIY
NA	TRBV7-2	ASSINRVGYT
NA	TRBV29-1	SVREADPGQPQH
NA	TRBV29-1	SVLQGGGPQETQY
NA	TRBV7-9	ASSSTSGEIGEAF
few	TRBV27	ASSPTVNTEAF
NA	TRBV5-1	ASRQSGYPGNTIY
NA	TRBV9	ASSADRDPSGISNQPQH